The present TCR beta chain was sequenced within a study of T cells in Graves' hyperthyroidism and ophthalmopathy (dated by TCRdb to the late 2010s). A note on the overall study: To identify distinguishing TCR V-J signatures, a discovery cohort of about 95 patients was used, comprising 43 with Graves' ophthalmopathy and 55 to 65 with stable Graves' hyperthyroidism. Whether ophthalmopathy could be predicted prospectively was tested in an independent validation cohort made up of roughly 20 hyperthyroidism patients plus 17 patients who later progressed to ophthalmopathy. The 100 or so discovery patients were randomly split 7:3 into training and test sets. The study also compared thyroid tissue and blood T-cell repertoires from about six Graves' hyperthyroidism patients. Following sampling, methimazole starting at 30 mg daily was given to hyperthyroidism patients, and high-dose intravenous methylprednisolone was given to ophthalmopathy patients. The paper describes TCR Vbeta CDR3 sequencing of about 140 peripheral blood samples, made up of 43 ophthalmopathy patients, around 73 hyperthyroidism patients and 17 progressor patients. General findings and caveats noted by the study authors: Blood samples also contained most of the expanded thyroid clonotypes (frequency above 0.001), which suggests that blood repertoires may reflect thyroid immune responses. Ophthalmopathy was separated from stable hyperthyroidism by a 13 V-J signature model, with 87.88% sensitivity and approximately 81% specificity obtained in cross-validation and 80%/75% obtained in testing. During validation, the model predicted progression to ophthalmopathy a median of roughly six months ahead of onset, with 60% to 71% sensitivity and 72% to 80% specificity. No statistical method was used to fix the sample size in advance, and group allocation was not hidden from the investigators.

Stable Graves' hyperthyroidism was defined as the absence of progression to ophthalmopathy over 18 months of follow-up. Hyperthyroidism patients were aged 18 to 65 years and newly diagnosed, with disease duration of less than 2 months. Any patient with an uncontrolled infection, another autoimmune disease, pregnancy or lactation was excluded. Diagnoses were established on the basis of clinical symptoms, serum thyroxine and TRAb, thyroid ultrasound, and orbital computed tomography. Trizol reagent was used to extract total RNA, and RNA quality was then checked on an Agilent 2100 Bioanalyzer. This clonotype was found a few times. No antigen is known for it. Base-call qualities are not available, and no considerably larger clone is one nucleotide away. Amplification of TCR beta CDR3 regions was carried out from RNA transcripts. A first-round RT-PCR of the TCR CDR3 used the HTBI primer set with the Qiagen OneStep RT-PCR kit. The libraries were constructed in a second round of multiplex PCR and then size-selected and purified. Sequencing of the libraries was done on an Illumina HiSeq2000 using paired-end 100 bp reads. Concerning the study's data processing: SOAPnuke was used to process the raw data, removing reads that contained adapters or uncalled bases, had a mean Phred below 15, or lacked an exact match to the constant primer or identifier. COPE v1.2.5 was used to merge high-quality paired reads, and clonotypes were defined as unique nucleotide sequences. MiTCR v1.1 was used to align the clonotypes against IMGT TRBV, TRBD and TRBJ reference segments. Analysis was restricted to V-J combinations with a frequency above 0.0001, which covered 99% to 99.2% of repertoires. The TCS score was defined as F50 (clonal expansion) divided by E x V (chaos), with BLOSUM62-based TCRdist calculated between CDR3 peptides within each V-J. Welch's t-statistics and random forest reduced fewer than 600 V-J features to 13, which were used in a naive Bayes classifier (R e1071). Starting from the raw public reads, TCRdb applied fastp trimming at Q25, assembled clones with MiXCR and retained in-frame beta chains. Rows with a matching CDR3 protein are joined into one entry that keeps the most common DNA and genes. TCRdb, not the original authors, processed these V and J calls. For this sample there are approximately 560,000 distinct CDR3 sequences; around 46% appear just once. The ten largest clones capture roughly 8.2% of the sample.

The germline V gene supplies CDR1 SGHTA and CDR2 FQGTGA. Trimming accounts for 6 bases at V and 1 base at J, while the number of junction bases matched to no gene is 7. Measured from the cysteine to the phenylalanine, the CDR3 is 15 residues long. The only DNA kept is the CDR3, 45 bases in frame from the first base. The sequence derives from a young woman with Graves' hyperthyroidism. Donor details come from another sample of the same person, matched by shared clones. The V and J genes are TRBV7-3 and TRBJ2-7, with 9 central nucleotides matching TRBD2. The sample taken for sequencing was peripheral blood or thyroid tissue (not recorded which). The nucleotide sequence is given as TGTGCCAGCAGACCTCTAGCGGGGCGTTCCTACGAGCAGTACTTC. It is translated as CASRPLAGRSYEQYF.